This record looks at one TCR beta chain sequence and its context. Its antigen is undetermined. The source of the sample is a study of Ad26.COV2.S vaccination and SARS-CoV-2 variants. Study summary: Participant was drawn from the COV1001 Ad26.COV2.S trial arm. Ad26.COV2.S was injected intramuscularly once or twice, 56 days apart. Study-level results: Vaccine and placebo recipients had comparable breadth of non-spike TCRs. It is possible that the TCR breadth and depth analyses underestimated the total T cell responses.

Treatment indicated: 15 to 20 received Ad26.COV2.S at low or high dose, single or two shots; about 5 received placebo; per-sample allocation not given. It was on day 63 after the first vaccine or placebo injection that samples were taken. Measured with immunoSEQ multiplex PCR; TCRdb has only the in-frame clones, and not every one. The table lists over 350,000 clones, more than 85% of them singletons, with roughly 3.2% in the top ten. V was clipped by 6 bases and J by 7 bases, with 9 bases between them. The germline gives CDR1 MDHEN, CDR2 SYDVKM. This CDR3 contains 11 residues. The sample in question was peripheral blood, obtained in a trial of Ad26.COV2.S vaccine versus placebo. The receptor comes from a person aged 18-60 years who received the Ad26.COV2.S COVID-19 vaccine or a placebo. The chain links TRBV28 to TRBJ1-1, with D possibly being TRBD1 (6 bases). The CDR3 DNA sequence: TGTGCCAGCAGATCCAGGGGTGAAGCTTTCTTT. This gives the protein CASRSRGEAFF.